The 15 T cell receptor beta chains presented below share a single source sample, sequenced in a study of T cell responses to AZD1222 COVID-19 vaccine. Repertoires were generated with immunoSEQ multiplex PCR, while TCRdb's copy carries only in-frame clones and drops some. Of approximately 100,000 clones in the sample, approximately 90% were seen once. Sequenced here: peripheral blood, sampled on day 0 of AZD1222 vaccination. The receptors were sampled from an adult in good health.

The gene calls are TRBV6-5 and TRBJ1-1; 8 positions agree with TRBD1. Germline V gene sequence: CDR1 MNHEY, CDR2 SVGAGI. J was trimmed by 3 bases and V by 5 bases; bases with no gene match: 5. This CDR3 contains 14 residues. The CDR3 protein is CASSTQGAYTEAFF. CDR3 nucleotide sequence: TGTGCCAGCAGTACCCAGGGGGCTTACACTGAAGCTTTCTTT.

This chain joins TRBV5-3 and TRBJ2-5; TRBD1 matches at 8 bases. TRBV5-3 is labeled an ORF, and its function is uncertain. The CDR3 covers 17 residues. V shed 1 base and J 0 bases; nucleotides not matched to a gene: 8. The CDR3 protein is CARSLMRQGAYQETQYF. DNA of the CDR3: TGTGCCAGAAGCTTGATGCGGCAGGGGGCGTACCAAGAGACCCAGTACTTC.

This clone has a handful of counts. The chain recombines TRBV7-2 with TRBJ1-6; D gene ambiguous. Trimming stripped 5 bases from V and 3 bases from J, with 11 bases between. The CDR3 length is 15 residues. Germline-derived CDR1 and CDR2 are SGHTA and FQGNSA. The CDR3, as DNA: TGTGCCAGCAGCCCCAGAAAAGACTATAATTCACCCCTCCACTTT. This codes for CASSPRKDYNSPLHF.

The chain uses TRBV5-6 and TRBJ1-5, with a weak D call TRBD1 (6 bases). Germline CDR1 SGHDT, CDR2 YYEEEE. Trimming pared 4 bases from V and 0 bases from J, leaving 17 bases between. The CDR3 has 17 residues. CDR3: CASSLHRTVNSNQPQHF. The DNA of the CDR3 is TGTGCCAGCAGCCTCCACAGGACAGTGAATAGCAATCAGCCCCAGCATTTT. Full variable domain (missing parts from reference TRBV5-6 and TRBJ1-5): DAGVTQSPTHLIKTRGQQVTLRCSPKSGHDTVSWYQQALGQGPQFIFQYYEEEERQRGNFPDRFSGHQFPNYSSELNVNALLLGDSALYLCASSLHRTVNSNQPQHFGDGTRLSIL.

V is TRBV2 and J is TRBJ2-2; D may be TRBD2 (5 bases). The CDR3 has 15 residues. The V gene lost 6 bases and the J gene lost 4 bases, with 15 bases spanning the gap. Germline V CDR1 and CDR2: SNHLY, FYNNEI. The CDR3 reads CASRPRRAVTGELFF. The CDR3 coding sequence is TGTGCCAGCAGACCTCGGCGGGCAGTCACCGGGGAGCTGTTTTTT.

The chain uses TRBV3-1 (or the pseudogene TRBV3-2) and TRBJ2-2, with 9 bases fitting TRBD2. There are 16 residues in the CDR3. The trim removed 0 bases at V and 6 bases at J, leaving 5 bases unmatched. From germline, CDR1 is LGHDT and CDR2 YNNKEL (reference sequence). DNA of the CDR3: TGTGCCAGCAGCCAAGAACTCCTAGCGGGGTCCGGGGAGCTGTTTTTT. Translated, it gives CASSQELLAGSGELFF.

The chain uses TRBV28 and TRBJ1-2; TRBD1 aligns across 7 bases. This CDR3 region has 17 residues. Per germline, CDR1 MDHEN and CDR2 SYDVKM. V lost 6 bases, J lost 2 bases, and 15 bases stayed unmatched. The CDR3 DNA sequence: TGTGCCAGCAGGTGGGGAGGGGGCGGGCGAGACAACTATGGCTACACCTTC. It codes for CASRWGGGGRDNYGYTF.

V and J are TRBV30 and TRBJ1-4; no clear D gene. Germline V gives CDR1 GTSNPN, CDR2 SVGIG (reference sequence). CDR3 length: 15 amino acids. V lost 1 base to trimming and J lost 0 bases, with 9 bases between them. The DNA of the CDR3 is TGTGCCTGGAGTGAAAACACCTCAACTAATGAAAAACTGTTTTTT. As protein: CAWSENTSTNEKLFF.

The chain recombines TRBV18 with TRBJ1-1, with unresolved D. The V and J ends lost 6 bases and 3 bases respectively, with 14 bases between them. CDR1 and CDR2 (germline): KGHSH, LQKENI. The CDR3 has 14 residues. CDR3 region: CASSLKAGDTEAFF. The DNA of the CDR3 is TGTGCCAGCTCGCTGAAGGCCGGGGACACTGAAGCTTTCTTT. Looking up the rest from reference TRBV18 and TRBJ1-1 gives the full variable domain: NAGVMQNPRHLVRRRGQEARLRCSPMKGHSHVYWYRQLPEEGLKFMVYLQKENIIDESGMPKERFSAEFPKEGPSILRIQQVVRGDSAAYFCASSLKAGDTEAFFGQGTRLTVV.

This sequence joins TRBV5-1 and TRBJ1-2; 8 bases agree with TRBD1. The CDR3 totals 15 residues. V shed 2 bases, J shed 8 bases, and the junction held 11 bases outside the gene matches. Germline CDR1 SGHRS, CDR2 YFSETQ. DNA of the CDR3: TGCGCCAGCAGCTTCGGAGCAGCAGGGGGCCTGGGCTACACCTTC. Protein product: CASSFGAAGGLGYTF.

The rearrangement links TRBV23-1 to TRBJ1-1; TRBD1 agrees at 11 bases. TRBV23-1 is labeled an ORF, and its function is uncertain. The CDR3 runs 16 residues. V shed 2 bases, J shed 7 bases, and the junction held 9 bases outside the gene matches. The CDR3 region is CASSQPGTGGWGEAFF. In DNA, the CDR3 is TGCGCCAGCAGTCAACCCGGGACAGGGGGATGGGGTGAAGCTTTCTTT.

This chain connects TRBV11-3 to TRBJ2-5; D possibly matches TRBD1 or TRBD2 (6 bases each). Germline CDR1 reads SGHNT; CDR2 reads YENEEA. The length of the CDR3 is 14 residues. Deletions cut 3 bases from V and 5 bases from J, with 13 bases between. In nucleotides, the CDR3 is TGTGCCAGCAGCTTGAGGGGGGCTGGGGAGACCCAGTACTTC. The encoded protein is CASSLRGAGETQYF.

This clone has just one count. The chain carries TRBV6-5 and TRBJ2-7, with D possibly matching TRBD2 (7 bases). The CDR3 has 15 amino acids. From germline, CDR1 is MNHEY and CDR2 SVGAGI. V was clipped by 6 bases and J by 1 base, with 16 bases between them. The CDR3 protein is CASSLRGGESYEQYF. The DNA of the CDR3 is TGTGCCAGCAGCTTAAGAGGGGGGGAATCCTACGAGCAGTACTTC.

Turning to this clone: The junction does not match germline at one end; this may be a read error. The CDR3 protein is CASREARGGSYEQYF. The CDR3 coding sequence is TGTGCCAGCAGGGAAGCGAGGGGAGGCTCCTACGAGCAGTACTTC. V gene TRBV6-1 combines with J gene TRBJ2-7, with a possible D match to TRBD2 (6 bases). The germline V gene encodes CDR1 MNHNS and CDR2 SASEGT. The CDR3 covers 15 residues.

This CDR3 reads CASRLSSGGVNTGELFF. The CDR3 DNA reads TGTGCCAGCAGACTTAGTTCAGGGGGCGTGAACACCGGGGAGCTGTTTTTT. This sequence joins TRBV11-2 and TRBJ2-2, with TRBD1 matching 8 bases. J was trimmed by 1 base and V by 6 bases; bases with no gene match: 10. The CDR3 spans 17 residues. CDR1 SGHAT and CDR2 FQNNGV come from the germline V gene.